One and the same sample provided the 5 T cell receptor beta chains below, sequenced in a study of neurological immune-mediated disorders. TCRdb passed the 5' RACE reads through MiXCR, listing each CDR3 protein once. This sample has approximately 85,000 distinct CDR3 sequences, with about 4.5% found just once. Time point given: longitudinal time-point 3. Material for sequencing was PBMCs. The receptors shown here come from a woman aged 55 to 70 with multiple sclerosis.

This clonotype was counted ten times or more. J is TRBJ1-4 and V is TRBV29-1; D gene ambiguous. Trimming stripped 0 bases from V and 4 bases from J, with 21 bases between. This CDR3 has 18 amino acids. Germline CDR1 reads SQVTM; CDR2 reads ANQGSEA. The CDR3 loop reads CSVEDRSRAQRDNEKLFF. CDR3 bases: TGCAGCGTTGAAGATCGGTCGAGGGCTCAGCGCGATAATGAAAAACTGTTTTTT.

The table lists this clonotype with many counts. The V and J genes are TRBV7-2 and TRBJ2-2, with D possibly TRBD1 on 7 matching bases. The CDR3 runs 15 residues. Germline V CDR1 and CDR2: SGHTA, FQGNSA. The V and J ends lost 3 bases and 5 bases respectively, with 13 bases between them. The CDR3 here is CASSFPAGGTGELFF. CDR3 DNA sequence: TGTGCCAGCAGCTTCCCAGCAGGGGGGACCGGGGAGCTGTTTTTT.

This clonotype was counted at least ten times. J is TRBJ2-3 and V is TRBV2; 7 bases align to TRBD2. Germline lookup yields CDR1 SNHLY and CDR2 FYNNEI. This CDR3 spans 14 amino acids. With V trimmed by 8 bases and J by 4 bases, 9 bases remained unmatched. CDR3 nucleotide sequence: TGTGCCAGCGGAATGGCTAGCGGCGCAGATACGCAGTATTTT. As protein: CASGMASGADTQYF.

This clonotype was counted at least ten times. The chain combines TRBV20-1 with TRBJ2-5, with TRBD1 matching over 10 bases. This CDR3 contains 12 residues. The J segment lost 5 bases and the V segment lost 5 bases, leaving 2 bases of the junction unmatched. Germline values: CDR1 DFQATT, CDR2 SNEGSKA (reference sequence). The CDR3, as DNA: TGCAGTGCTGGACAGGGGGTCGAGACCCAGTACTTC. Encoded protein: CSAGQGVETQYF.

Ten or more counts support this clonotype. This CDR3 reads CASRRTGGHNEQFF. DNA of the CDR3: TGTGCCAGCAGGAGGACGGGTGGACACAATGAGCAGTTCTTC. J is TRBJ2-1 and V is TRBV12-3 or TRBV12-4; D remains unclear. The CDR3 length is 14 residues. Trimming removed 6 bases from V and 5 bases from J, with 14 bases in between.